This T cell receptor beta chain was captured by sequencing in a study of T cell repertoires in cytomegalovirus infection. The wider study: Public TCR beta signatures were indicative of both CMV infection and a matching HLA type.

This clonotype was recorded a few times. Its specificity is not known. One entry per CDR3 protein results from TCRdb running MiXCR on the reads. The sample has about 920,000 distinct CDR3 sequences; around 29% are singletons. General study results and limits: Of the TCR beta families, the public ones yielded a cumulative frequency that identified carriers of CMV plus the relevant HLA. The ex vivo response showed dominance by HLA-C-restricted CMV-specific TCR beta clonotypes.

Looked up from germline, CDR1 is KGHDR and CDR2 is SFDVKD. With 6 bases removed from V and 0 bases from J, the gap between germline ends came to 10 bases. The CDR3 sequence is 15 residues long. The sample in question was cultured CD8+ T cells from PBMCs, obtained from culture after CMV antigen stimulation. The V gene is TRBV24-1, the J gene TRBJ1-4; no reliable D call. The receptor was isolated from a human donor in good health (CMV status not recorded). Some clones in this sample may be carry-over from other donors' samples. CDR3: CATSTSAATNEKLFF. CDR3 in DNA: TGTGCCACCAGTACGAGCGCCGCAACTAATGAAAAACTGTTTTTT.